Given below is one T cell receptor beta chain in context. The antigen remains undetermined. Other DNA sequences within the sample encode an identical CDR3. The data were obtained in a study of T cell responses to AZD1222 COVID-19 vaccine. Points from the study as a whole: The study found vaccine-associated CD4 TCRs spanning spike, dominant at 160-218 and 743-854. White British ancestry dominated among donors, who included more females, and clonal diversity was possibly underestimated.

Using immunoSEQ multiplex PCR, the repertoire was profiled, and TCRdb retains in-frame clones only, with some absent. The sample contains about 120,000 clones, roughly nine tenths of which appear only once. This clonotype was obtained from an adult who received the AZD1222 COVID-19 vaccine. Sequencing was performed on peripheral blood, taken 28 days after the second AZD1222 dose.

The CDR3 spells CASSIIRGDQPQHF. The CDR3 region has the DNA TGTGCCAGTAGTATTATCCGGGGGGATCAGCCCCAGCATTTT. This chain joins TRBV19 and TRBJ1-5; D might be TRBD1 (5 bases). Germline V gene lookup returns CDR1 LNHDA and CDR2 SQIVND (reference sequence). V lost 3 bases and J 5 bases, leaving 11 bases between the germline ends. The CDR3 has 14 residues.